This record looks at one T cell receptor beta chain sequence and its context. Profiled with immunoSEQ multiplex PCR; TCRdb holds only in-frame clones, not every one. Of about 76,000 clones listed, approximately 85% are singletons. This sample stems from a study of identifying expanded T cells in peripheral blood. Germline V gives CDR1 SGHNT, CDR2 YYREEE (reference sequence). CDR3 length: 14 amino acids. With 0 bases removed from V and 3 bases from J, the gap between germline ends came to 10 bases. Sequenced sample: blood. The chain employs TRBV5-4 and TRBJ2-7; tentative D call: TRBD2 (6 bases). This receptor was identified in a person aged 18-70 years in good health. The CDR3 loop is CASSLGDWDYEQYF. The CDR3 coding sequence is TGTGCCAGCAGCTTGGGGGACTGGGACTACGAGCAGTACTTC.